This T cell receptor beta chain was retrieved from a study of graft-versus-host responses after intestinal transplantation. Study overall: Recipients across the board were started on anti-thymocyte globulin induction, then kept on tacrolimus and steroids for around three years.

Of note for this clone: Antigen: not known.

Only in-frame clones appear in the TCRdb table, and some are missing; sequencing was by immunoSEQ multiplex PCR. The sample has fewer than 110,000 clones, approximately 86% seen once; the top ten hold 0.6% to 0.8%. CDR3 size: 15 residues. Germline V gives CDR1 MNHNY, CDR2 SVGAGI (reference sequence). V lost 7 bases and J lost 5, with 15 bases in between. V is TRBV6-6 and J is TRBJ1-6, with D hard to call. The receptor's source is a human donor who was the organ donor for an intestinal transplant. Sequencing was performed on unstimulated CD4+ T cells sorted from spleen or lymph node cells, taken before transplant. The CDR3 here is CASTSVGVDNSPLHF. CDR3 nucleotide sequence: TGTGCCAGCACCTCGGTTGGGGTCGATAATTCACCCCTCCACTTT.